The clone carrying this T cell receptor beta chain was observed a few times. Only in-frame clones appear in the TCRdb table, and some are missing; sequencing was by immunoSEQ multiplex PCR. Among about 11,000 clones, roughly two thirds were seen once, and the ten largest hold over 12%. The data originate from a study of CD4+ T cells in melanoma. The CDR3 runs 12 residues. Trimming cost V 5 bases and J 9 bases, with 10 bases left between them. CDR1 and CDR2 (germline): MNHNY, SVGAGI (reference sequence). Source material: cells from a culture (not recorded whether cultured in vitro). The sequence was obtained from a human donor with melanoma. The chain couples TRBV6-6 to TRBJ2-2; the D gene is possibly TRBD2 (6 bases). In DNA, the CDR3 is TGTGCCAGCAGTCCGGGGGACCGGGAGCTGTTTTTT. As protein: CASSPGDRELFF.